The 2 T cell receptor beta chains given below trace back to one sample, sequenced in a study of cytomegalovirus exposure and HLA in healthy donors. 13 Jbeta primers and 60 Vbeta primers were used for the PCR. TCRdb's copy holds only in-frame clones and misses some; the assay was immunoSEQ multiplex PCR. The table for this sample gives tens of thousands of clones. The sequencing sample was made of PBMCs. All receptors derive from a man in his forties or fifties in good health and CMV-seronegative.

The chain links TRBV30 to TRBJ1-1; a possible D gene is TRBD1 (6 bases). Germline V gives CDR1 GTSNPN, CDR2 SVGIG (reference sequence). The CDR3 contains 14 residues. Trimming left V 5 bases short and J 2 bases short, with 15 bases between. CDR3 bases: TGTGCCTGGTGGGGGGGGCGAATTAACACTGAAGCTTTCTTT. Translating it yields CAWWGGRINTEAFF.

The chain is built from TRBV6-5 and TRBJ1-1, with a weak D call TRBD1 (6 bases). The germline V and J ends were trimmed by 5 bases and 6 bases, with 16 bases remaining between them. CDR3 length equals 14 residues. Germline CDR1 is MNHEY and CDR2 is SVGAGI. CDR3 sequence reads: CASSQRQQGPEAFF. In nucleotides, the CDR3 is TGTGCCAGCAGTCAACGACAACAGGGCCCTGAAGCTTTCTTT.